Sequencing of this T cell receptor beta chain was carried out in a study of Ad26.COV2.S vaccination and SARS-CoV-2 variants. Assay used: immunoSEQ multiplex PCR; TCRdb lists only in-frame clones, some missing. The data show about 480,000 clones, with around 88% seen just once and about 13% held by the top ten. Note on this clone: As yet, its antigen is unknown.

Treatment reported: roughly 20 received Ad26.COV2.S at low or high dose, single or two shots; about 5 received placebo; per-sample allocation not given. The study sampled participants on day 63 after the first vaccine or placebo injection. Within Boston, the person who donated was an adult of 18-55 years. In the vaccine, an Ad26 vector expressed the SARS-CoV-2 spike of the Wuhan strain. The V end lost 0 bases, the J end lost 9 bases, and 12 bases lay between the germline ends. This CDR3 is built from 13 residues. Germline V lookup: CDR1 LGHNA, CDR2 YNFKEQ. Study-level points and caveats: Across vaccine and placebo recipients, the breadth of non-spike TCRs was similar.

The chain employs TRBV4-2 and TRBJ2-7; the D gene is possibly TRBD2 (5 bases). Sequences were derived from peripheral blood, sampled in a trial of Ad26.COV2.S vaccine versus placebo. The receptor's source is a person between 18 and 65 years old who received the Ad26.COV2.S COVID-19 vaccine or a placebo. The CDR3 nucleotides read TGTGCCAGCAGCCAAGATCTATCCGCGGGGCAGTACTTC. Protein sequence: CASSQDLSAGQYF.